This T cell receptor beta chain was recovered during a study of T cell responses to AZD1222 COVID-19 vaccine. About the research overall: Second doses were pooled across both intervals (about 4 or about 12 weeks).

Here immunoSEQ multiplex PCR was the method, and the copy in TCRdb shows in-frame clones only, minus some. The top ten hold 3.5% to 5% of the sample, which has 150,000 to 200,000 clones, approximately 95% seen once. Germline CDR1 and CDR2: MNHEY and SVGAGI. Unmatched junction bases numbered 3, after V lost 6 bases and J lost 3 bases. The length of the CDR3 is 13 residues. A note on this clone: Its cognate antigen is unknown.

General study findings and limits: Breadth and depth of Spike-specific TCRs rose after two AZD1222 doses. Repertoires were obtained only post-peak T cell response. Clonal diversity was possibly underestimated, and white British individuals and females predominated among donors.

The rearrangement joins TRBV6-5 to TRBJ1-2; 8 bases are a match to TRBD1. The TCR comes from an adult in good health. Sample: peripheral blood, taken on day 0 of AZD1222 vaccination. The CDR3 DNA reads TGTGCCAGCAGCACGACAGGGGACTATGGCTACACCTTC. This gives the protein CASSTTGDYGYTF.